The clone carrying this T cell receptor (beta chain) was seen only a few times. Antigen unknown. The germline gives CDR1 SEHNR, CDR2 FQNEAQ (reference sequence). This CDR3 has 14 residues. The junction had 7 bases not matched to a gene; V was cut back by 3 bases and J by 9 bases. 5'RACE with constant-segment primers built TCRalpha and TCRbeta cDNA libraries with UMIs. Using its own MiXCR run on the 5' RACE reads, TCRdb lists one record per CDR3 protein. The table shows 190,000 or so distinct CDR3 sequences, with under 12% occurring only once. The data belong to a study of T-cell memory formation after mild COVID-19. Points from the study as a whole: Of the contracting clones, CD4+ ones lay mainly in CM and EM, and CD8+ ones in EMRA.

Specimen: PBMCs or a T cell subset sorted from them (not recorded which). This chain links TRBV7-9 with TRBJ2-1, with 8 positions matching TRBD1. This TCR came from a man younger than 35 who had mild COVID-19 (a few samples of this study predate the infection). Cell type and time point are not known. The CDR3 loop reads CASSFGQGAFEQFF. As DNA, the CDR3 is TGTGCCAGCAGCTTCGGTCAGGGGGCGTTTGAGCAGTTCTTC.